The 26 T cell receptor beta chains reported below all come from one sample, sequenced in a study of T cell responses to AZD1222 COVID-19 vaccine. The repertoire was sequenced with immunoSEQ multiplex PCR; TCRdb's copy has only in-frame clones and lacks some. Here the sample spans fewer than 200,000 clones, less than 90% being singletons. The material sequenced was peripheral blood, taken on day 0 of AZD1222 vaccination. The receptors originated from an adult in good health.

V and J are TRBV24-1 and TRBJ1-1; D is unresolved. The CDR3 is made up of 9 amino acids. V was trimmed by 9 bases and J by 10 bases, leaving 8 bases between them. Germline-derived CDR1 and CDR2 are KGHDR and SFDVKD. CDR3 DNA sequence: TGTGCCACCCCGGATGGAGCTTTCTTT. As protein: CATPDGAFF.

The count of this clone is one. J is TRBJ2-6 and V is TRBV7-2; 8 bases line up with TRBD1. CDR1 is SGHTA and CDR2 is FQGNSA in the germline V gene. The CDR3 totals 17 residues. V was clipped by 10 bases and J by 3 bases; unmatched bases: 14. The CDR3 protein is CATASGQGSFGANVLTF. CDR3 in DNA: TGTGCCACCGCGTCCGGACAGGGATCTTTTGGGGCCAACGTCCTGACTTTC. The full variable domain, with the rest looked up from reference TRBV7-2 and TRBJ2-6, is GAGVSQSPSNKVTEKGKDVELRCDPISGHTALYWYRQSLGQGLEFLIYFQGNSAPDKSGLPSDRFSAERTGGSVSTLTIQRTQQEDSAVYLCATASGQGSFGANVLTFGAGSRLTVL.

This rearrangement joins TRBV12-5 to TRBJ2-5; D gene ambiguous. CDR1 and CDR2 from the germline V gene are LGHNT and FRNRAP. CDR3 length equals 12 residues. With 0 bases removed from V and 5 bases from J, the gap between germline ends came to 4 bases. CDR3 bases: TGTGCTAGTGGTTTGGTTGGCGAGACCCAGTACTTC. This gives the protein CASGLVGETQYF.

This chain connects TRBV6-6 to TRBJ1-2; 7 nucleotides agree with TRBD1. Germline lookup yields CDR1 MNHNY and CDR2 SVGAGI (reference sequence). CDR3 length equals 13 residues. Unmatched junction bases numbered 5, after V lost 2 bases and J lost 8 bases. The chain's CDR3 is CASSYKTGSGYTF. As DNA, the CDR3 is TGTGCCAGCAGTTACAAGACAGGGAGCGGCTACACCTTC.

The chain is built from TRBV5-4 and TRBJ2-2, with 8 nucleotides matching TRBD1. The V gene's germline CDR1 is SGHNT and CDR2 YYREEE (reference sequence). The CDR3 totals 16 residues. V shed 1 base, J shed 5 bases, and the junction held 7 bases outside the gene matches. The CDR3 spells CASSLLRQGNTGELFF. The CDR3 DNA reads TGTGCCAGCAGCTTGTTGCGACAGGGGAATACCGGGGAGCTGTTTTTT.

V and J are TRBV7-6 and TRBJ1-1, with D tentatively TRBD1 (5 bases). The CDR3 has 15 amino acids. From germline, CDR1 is SGHVS and CDR2 FNYEAQ. Trimming removed 1 base at V and 1 base at J, with 10 bases between. The CDR3 spells CASSLGGPGNTEAFF. The CDR3 DNA follows: TGTGCCAGCAGCTTAGGGGGACCGGGGAACACTGAAGCTTTCTTT.

In its sample, this clone was seen a few times. CDR3 bases: TGCGCCAGCCGCCCGACAGGGTTAAGGTATGGCTACACCTTC. Translated: CASRPTGLRYGYTF. The V gene is TRBV23-1, the J gene TRBJ1-2, with 7 nucleotides matching TRBD1. Being an ORF, TRBV23-1 has a function that is uncertain. The CDR3 loop spans 14 amino acids. The trim removed 8 bases at V and 5 bases at J, leaving 11 bases unmatched.

This clone was seen a single time. J is TRBJ2-1 and V is TRBV7-7; D gene unclear. Germline CDR1 is SSHAT and CDR2 is FNYEAQ (reference sequence). Trimming took 6 bases from V and 0 from J, leaving 12 bases between them. There are 15 residues in the CDR3. The chain's CDR3 is CASSPSDFSYNEQFF. The CDR3 DNA sequence: TGTGCCAGCAGTCCCAGCGATTTCTCCTACAATGAGCAGTTCTTC.

This chain joins TRBV5-8 and TRBJ2-2; 7 bases line up with TRBD1. Germline CDR1 and CDR2: SGHTS and YDEGEE. This CDR3 has 15 amino acids. J lost 0 bases, V lost 5 bases, and 4 bases had no gene match. DNA for the CDR3: TGTGCCAGCAGGAGGGACAGCGCGAACACCGGGGAGCTGTTTTTT. Amino acid sequence: CASRRDSANTGELFF.

The chain is built from TRBV27 and TRBJ1-6; 8 bases match TRBD1. Germline V gives CDR1 MNHEY, CDR2 SMNVEV (reference sequence). V trimming: 2 bases; J trimming: 9 bases; junction bases outside the gene matches: 9. This CDR3 spans 16 amino acids. CDR3 amino acids: CASSLGGPGGSSPLHF. Written as DNA, the CDR3 is TGTGCCAGCAGTTTAGGGGGCCCAGGGGGCAGTTCACCCCTCCACTTT.

This sequence joins TRBV2 and TRBJ2-7; 11 positions match TRBD1. The V gene end was trimmed by 7 bases and the J gene end by 6 bases; junction bases not matched to a gene: 5. Looked up from germline, CDR1 is SNHLY and CDR2 is FYNNEI. The CDR3 is 13 amino acids. The chain's CDR3 is CASNGQGAGEQYF. DNA for the CDR3: TGTGCCAGCAACGGACAGGGGGCTGGCGAGCAGTACTTC.

The chain joins TRBV24-1 to TRBJ2-3; 7 nucleotides match TRBD2. Germline values: CDR1 KGHDR, CDR2 SFDVKD. The V and J ends lost 3 bases and 2 bases, in that order; junction bases with no gene match: 7. The CDR3 is 16 amino acids. As DNA, the CDR3 is TGTGCCACCAGTGATGTGACTAGCCCAAACACAGATACGCAGTATTTT. It is translated as CATSDVTSPNTDTQYF.

V is TRBV6-4 and J is TRBJ2-3, with D possibly being TRBD1 (7 bases). The V end lost 6 bases, the J end lost 4 bases, and 17 bases lay between the germline ends. This CDR3 contains 15 residues. Germline assignment: CDR1 MRHNA and CDR2 SNTAGT. This chain's CDR3 is CASSADRAGSDTQYF. CDR3 nucleotides: TGTGCCAGCAGCGCTGACAGGGCGGGATCAGATACGCAGTATTTT.

V usage is TRBV6-5 and J usage is TRBJ1-1; D might be TRBD1 (6 bases). This CDR3 is 13 amino acids long. From germline, CDR1 is MNHEY and CDR2 SVGAGI. The V end was cut by 2 bases, the J end by 11 bases, with 15 bases between. The CDR3, as DNA: TGTGCCAGCAGTTACGATTGGGGAGGGGGGGCTTTCTTT. Amino acids: CASSYDWGGGAFF.

Only one count was recorded for this clone. CDR3 amino acids: CASSFPPGSNTEAFF. As DNA, the CDR3 is TGTGCCAGCAGCTTCCCCCCAGGTTCGAACACTGAAGCTTTCTTT. V gene TRBV5-4 combines with J gene TRBJ1-1; D uncertain. V was shortened by 2 bases and J by 1 base, with 12 bases between the two germline ends. The germline gives CDR1 SGHNT, CDR2 YYREEE (reference sequence). The CDR3 is 15 residues long.

DNA for the CDR3: TGTGCCAGCAGCCCAGGACAGGGAATCTACGAGCAGTACTTC. Protein product: CASSPGQGIYEQYF. The V gene is TRBV5-4, the J gene TRBJ2-7, with 8 bases aligning to TRBD1. The germline V gene encodes CDR1 SGHNT and CDR2 YYREEE (reference sequence). After removal of 4 bases from V and 3 bases from J, the junction contained 6 bases not matched to a gene. The CDR3 spans 14 residues.

This rearrangement joins TRBV4-3 to TRBJ2-5; perhaps TRBD1 as D (6 bases). The CDR3 spans 14 residues. Germline lookup yields CDR1 LGHNA and CDR2 YSLEER. Trimming removed 0 bases at V and 2 bases at J, with 7 bases between. The CDR3 DNA is TGCGCCAGCAGCCAAGATAGGGGGCAAGAGACCCAGTACTTC. The encoded protein is CASSQDRGQETQYF.

CDR3 coding DNA: TGTGCCAGCAGCGCGGCACAGGTCTCTGGAAACACCATATATTTT. Amino acids: CASSAAQVSGNTIYF. V gene TRBV9 combines with J gene TRBJ1-3; D perhaps matches TRBD1 (5 bases). The CDR3 is made up of 15 amino acids. V was clipped by 3 bases and J by 0 bases, with 10 bases between them. Germline assignment: CDR1 SGDLS and CDR2 YYNGEE.

This chain joins TRBV5-6 and TRBJ2-7, with D perhaps TRBD1 (6 bases). V lost 0 bases and J 4 bases, leaving 14 bases between the germline ends. The CDR3 extends over 15 amino acids. Germline V gene sequence: CDR1 SGHDT, CDR2 YYEEEE. The CDR3 spells CASSLAGTSPYEQYF. The CDR3 DNA sequence: TGTGCCAGCAGCTTGGCCGGGACATCACCATACGAGCAGTACTTC.

This chain uses TRBV5-6 with TRBJ1-1; TRBD1 agrees at 10 bases. Germline trimming cut 6 bases from V and 5 bases from J; bases unmatched to any gene: 13. Germline CDR1 and CDR2: SGHDT and YYEEEE. This CDR3 is built from 16 residues. CDR3 sequence: CASIRGTGVLRTEAFF. CDR3 coding DNA: TGTGCCAGCATACGAGGGACAGGGGTTTTAAGGACTGAAGCTTTCTTT.

V usage is TRBV7-2 and J usage is TRBJ2-3; TRBD2 aligns across 9 bases. CDR1 and CDR2 from the germline V gene are SGHTA and FQGNSA. Trimming removed 4 bases from V and 2 bases from J; junction bases left unmatched: 4. The CDR3 is made up of 15 amino acids. The chain's CDR3 is CASSSLAGYTDTQYF. The CDR3 DNA reads as TGTGCCAGCAGCTCTCTAGCGGGATACACAGATACGCAGTATTTT. The complete variable domain, with remaining parts taken from reference TRBV7-2 and TRBJ2-3, reads GAGVSQSPSNKVTEKGKDVELRCDPISGHTALYWYRQSLGQGLEFLIYFQGNSAPDKSGLPSDRFSAERTGGSVSTLTIQRTQQEDSAVYLCASSSLAGYTDTQYFGPGTRLTVL.

The chain combines TRBV4-3 with TRBJ2-2, with 9 nucleotides matching TRBD2. Germline V gene lookup returns CDR1 LGHNA and CDR2 YSLEER. Unmatched junction bases numbered 6, after V lost 1 base and J lost 6 bases. The CDR3 has 16 amino acids. The CDR3 DNA follows: TGCGCCAGCAGCCAAGGTCTAGCGGGATACGCCGGGGAGCTGTTTTTT. Its protein is CASSQGLAGYAGELFF.

J is TRBJ1-6 and V is TRBV11-1, with unresolved D. CDR3 size: 13 residues. CDR1 is SGHAT, CDR2 FQDESV, per germline (reference sequence). Trimming pared 2 bases from V and 10 bases from J, leaving 9 bases between. The CDR3 reads CASSLQHGSPLHF. CDR3 nucleotide sequence: TGTGCCAGCAGCTTACAGCACGGGTCACCCCTCCACTTT.

V gene TRBV12-2 combines with J gene TRBJ2-5; no check of the table's D call, TRBD1, against the DNA was made. TRBV12-2 has pseudogene status. CDR3 length: 15 residues. The CDR3 bases are TGTGCAAGTCGCCCCCGACAGGACCTGCAAGAGACCCAGTACTTC. This sequence encodes CASRPRQDLQETQYF.

This chain joins TRBV27 and TRBJ2-5; D may be TRBD1 (5 bases). Per the germline V gene, CDR1 is MNHEY and CDR2 is SMNVEV (reference sequence). V lost 6 bases and J lost 2, with 10 bases in between. There are 13 residues in the CDR3. The DNA of the CDR3 is TGTGCCAGCAGACGGGCAGGGCAAGAGACCCAGTACTTC. This gives the protein CASRRAGQETQYF.

CDR3 region: CSVPSGGANIGELFF. The DNA for the CDR3 is TGCAGCGTTCCGAGCGGGGGGGCTAATATCGGGGAGCTGTTTTTT. J is TRBJ2-2 and V is TRBV29-1, with 10 bases lining up with TRBD2. This CDR3 is built from 15 residues. The ends lost 5 bases at V and 7 bases at J; junction bases unmatched: 10. Germline V gene lookup returns CDR1 SQVTM and CDR2 ANQGSEA.